Listed here are 16 T cell receptor beta chains from one sample, sequenced in a study of T cell responses to AZD1222 COVID-19 vaccine. Profiled with immunoSEQ multiplex PCR; TCRdb holds only in-frame clones, not every one. Here the sample spans 120,000 or so clones, around nine tenths being singletons. Sample: peripheral blood, taken on day 0 of AZD1222 vaccination. The receptor source for this set is an adult in good health.

CDR3 sequence (DNA): TGTGCCAGCAGCCAAGGGGGGGTTTGGAGGGGCGAGCAGTACTTC. Its protein product is CASSQGGVWRGEQYF. V is TRBV3-1 (or the pseudogene TRBV3-2) and J is TRBJ2-7; D may be TRBD2 (6 bases). Trimming stripped 1 base from V and 6 bases from J, with 16 bases between. Germline V gene sequence: CDR1 LGHDT, CDR2 YNNKEL (reference sequence). This CDR3 contains 15 residues.

V gene TRBV15 combines with J gene TRBJ1-2; D not resolved. In germline, CDR1 is LNHNV, CDR2 YYDKDF (reference sequence). The CDR3 length is 11 residues. Trimming shortened V by 0 bases and J by 7 bases, and 3 bases separated the two germline ends. The CDR3 nucleotides read TGTGCCACCAGCAGAGATCTTGGCTACACCTTC. Its protein product is CATSRDLGYTF.

The chain uses TRBV12-5 and TRBJ2-1, with a weak D call TRBD1 (5 bases). The CDR3 is 14 residues long. Trimming shortened V by 6 bases and J by 0 bases, and 9 bases separated the two germline ends. Germline CDR1 is LGHNT and CDR2 is FRNRAP. The CDR3 DNA follows: TGTGCTAGTGGCCCGCAGGGCTCCTACAATGAGCAGTTCTTC. Its protein product is CASGPQGSYNEQFF.

The chain uses TRBV21-1 and TRBJ2-3; no check of the table's D call, TRBD1, against the DNA was made. TRBV21-1 represents a pseudogene. This CDR3 contains 23 residues. Here the CDR3 DNA reads TGTGCCAGCAGCAAAGAACATGGGACAGGGGATGGAGGTTGGCGGGTCCACACAGATACGCAGTATTTT. This translates into CASSKEHGTGDGGWRVHTDTQYF.

This clone is a singleton in its sample. V gene TRBV2 combines with J gene TRBJ2-7; 9 positions match TRBD2. The CDR3 sequence is 14 residues long. Per the germline V gene, CDR1 is SNHLY and CDR2 is FYNNEI. V shed 7 bases, J shed 2 bases, and the junction held 6 bases outside the gene matches. The CDR3 bases are TGTGCCAGCAACGTAGGCGGGGGGGCCTACGAGCAGTACTTC. The encoded protein is CASNVGGGAYEQYF.

This sequence joins TRBV6-5 and TRBJ1-6; D is ambiguous. There are 15 residues in the CDR3. Germline V gene lookup returns CDR1 MNHEY and CDR2 SVGAGI. Trimming took off 7 bases at V and 4 bases at J, with 14 bases between the two ends. In DNA form, the CDR3 reads TGTGCCAGCAATCCCGGACTGGTTTATAATTCACCCCTCCACTTT. Translated: CASNPGLVYNSPLHF.

The chain combines TRBV5-5 with TRBJ1-3; 7 bases map to TRBD1. CDR1 is SGHKS and CDR2 is YYEKEE in the germline V gene (reference sequence). V was pared by 3 bases and J by 0 bases, with 3 bases of the junction left unmatched. The CDR3 is 15 amino acids. The CDR3 spells CASSYGQASGNTIYF. The CDR3, as DNA: TGTGCCAGCAGCTATGGACAGGCCTCTGGAAACACCATATATTTT.

Only a few counts were recorded for this clone. The chain employs TRBV4-1 and TRBJ1-1, with 7 nucleotides matching TRBD1. In germline, CDR1 is MGHRA, CDR2 YSYEKL. The junction had 9 bases not matched to a gene; V was cut back by 6 bases and J by 5 bases. This CDR3 spans 14 amino acids. The CDR3 nucleotides are TGCGCCAGCAGTCCTTCCAGGGGGGGAACTGAAGCTTTCTTT. Translating it yields CASSPSRGGTEAFF.

The CDR3 region has the DNA TGTGCCAGCAGCTCTAGAGGGGTGACTAGCGGGAGAGAGACCCAGTACTTC. This codes for CASSSRGVTSGRETQYF. The chain recombines TRBV7-2 with TRBJ2-5, with 12 nucleotides matching TRBD2. The CDR3 sequence is 17 residues long. The V segment lost 4 bases and the J segment 4 bases; nucleotides outside the gene matches: 10. Germline assignment: CDR1 SGHTA and CDR2 FQGNSA.

The chain combines TRBV4-1 with TRBJ1-4; 7 bases agree with TRBD1. The CDR3 is made up of 13 amino acids. The V gene end was trimmed by 4 bases and the J gene end by 12 bases; junction bases not matched to a gene: 8. Germline CDR1 is MGHRA and CDR2 is YSYEKL. The CDR3 DNA sequence: TGCGCCAGCAGCCTATGGGACAGTGGAGAACTGTTTTTT. It is translated as CASSLWDSGELFF.

This rearrangement joins TRBV2 to TRBJ2-1, with 9 positions matching TRBD2. Per the germline V gene, CDR1 is SNHLY and CDR2 is FYNNEI. This CDR3 comprises 15 residues. J was trimmed by 4 bases and V by 7 bases; bases with no gene match: 8. The CDR3 region has the DNA TGTGCCAGCAAGGCCTTAGCGGGGGAGTACAATGAGCAGTTCTTC. The encoded protein is CASKALAGEYNEQFF.

The chain couples TRBV21-1 to TRBJ1-1. TRBV21-1 is flagged as a pseudogene. This CDR3 has 11 residues. CDR3: CASSKPGLAFF. DNA for the CDR3: TGTGCCAGCAGCAAACCGGGACTGGCTTTCTTT.

The chain employs TRBV5-1 and TRBJ1-2; D is uncertain. V lost 0 bases and J lost 10, with 10 bases in between. The germline CDR1 and CDR2 sequences are SGHRS and YFSETQ. CDR3 length equals 12 residues. The CDR3 reads CASSLGATVYTF. CDR3 DNA: TGCGCCAGCAGCTTGGGAGCGACGGTCTACACCTTC.

The rearrangement joins TRBV4-1 to TRBJ1-1, with TRBD1 as a possible D gene (6 bases). CDR1 and CDR2 (germline): MGHRA, YSYEKL. Trimming stripped 3 bases from V and 1 base from J, with 9 bases between. CDR3 length equals 14 residues. The CDR3 region is CASSQLTGNTEAFF. CDR3 sequence (DNA): TGCGCCAGCAGCCAGCTGACAGGGAACACTGAAGCTTTCTTT.

The chain links TRBV30 to TRBJ2-3; 7 bases map to TRBD2. Germline trimming cut 2 bases from V and 3 bases from J; bases unmatched to any gene: 5. Germline V gene data show CDR1 as GTSNPN and CDR2 as SVGIG (reference sequence). The CDR3 totals 14 residues. CDR3 bases: TGTGCCTGGAGTATCGGGGGGATGACAGATACGCAGTATTTT. It is translated as CAWSIGGMTDTQYF.

This chain connects TRBV6-5 to TRBJ2-5; 11 bases fit TRBD1. The CDR3 covers 15 residues. The J segment lost 1 base and the V segment lost 6 bases, leaving 4 bases of the junction unmatched. From germline, CDR1 is MNHEY and CDR2 SVGAGI. The CDR3 here is CASRDRGLAQETQYF. In DNA form, the CDR3 reads TGTGCCAGCAGGGACAGGGGGCTGGCCCAAGAGACCCAGTACTTC.